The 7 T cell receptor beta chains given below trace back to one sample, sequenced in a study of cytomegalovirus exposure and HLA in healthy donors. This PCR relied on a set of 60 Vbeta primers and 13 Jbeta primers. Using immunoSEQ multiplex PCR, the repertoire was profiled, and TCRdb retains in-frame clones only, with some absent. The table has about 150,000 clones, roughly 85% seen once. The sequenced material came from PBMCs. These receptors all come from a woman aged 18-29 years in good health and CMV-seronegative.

CDR3 nucleotides: TGTGCCAGCAGCCCAGGCCCTCTCCGACGTTATAGCAATCAGCCCCAGCATTTT. Translated, it gives CASSPGPLRRYSNQPQHF. The chain has TRBV28 and TRBJ1-5, with unresolved D. The CDR3 loop spans 18 amino acids. The V and J ends lost 6 bases and 0 bases respectively, with 21 bases between them. Germline V lookup: CDR1 MDHEN, CDR2 SYDVKM.

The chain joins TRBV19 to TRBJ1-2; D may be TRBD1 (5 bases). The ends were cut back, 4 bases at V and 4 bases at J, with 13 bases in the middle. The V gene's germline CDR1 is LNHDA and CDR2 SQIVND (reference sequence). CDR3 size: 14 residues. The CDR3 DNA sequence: TGTGCCAGTAGTAGGAGGGGCCCCCTCTATGGCTACACCTTC. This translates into CASSRRGPLYGYTF. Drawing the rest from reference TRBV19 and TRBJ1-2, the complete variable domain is DGGITQSPKYLFRKEGQNVTLSCEQNLNHDAMYWYRQDPGQGLRLIYYSQIVNDFQKGDIAEGYSVSREKKESFPLTVTSAQKNPTAFYLCASSRRGPLYGYTFGSGTRLTVV.

In DNA, the CDR3 is TGTGCCAGCAGCCCCCCGGGACTAGCGGGAGGACGCTATGAGCAGTTCTTC. It is translated as CASSPPGLAGGRYEQFF. V gene TRBV7-2 combines with J gene TRBJ2-1, with TRBD2 identical over 15 bases. The CDR3 extends over 17 amino acids. The trim removed 5 bases at V and 8 bases at J, leaving 10 bases unmatched. Germline V gene lookup returns CDR1 SGHTA and CDR2 FQGNSA.

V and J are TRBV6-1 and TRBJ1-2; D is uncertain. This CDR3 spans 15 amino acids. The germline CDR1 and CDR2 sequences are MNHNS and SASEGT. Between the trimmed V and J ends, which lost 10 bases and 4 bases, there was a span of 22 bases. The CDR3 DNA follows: TGTGCCAACCTTGAGCGGGCAGGAAGATTCTATGGCTACACCTTC. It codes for CANLERAGRFYGYTF.

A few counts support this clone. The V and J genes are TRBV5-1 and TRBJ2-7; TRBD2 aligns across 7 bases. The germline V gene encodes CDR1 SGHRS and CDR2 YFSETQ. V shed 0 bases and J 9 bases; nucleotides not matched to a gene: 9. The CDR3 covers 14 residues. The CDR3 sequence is CASSLVGGNGGQYF. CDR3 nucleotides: TGCGCCAGCAGCTTGGTGGGGGGGAACGGGGGGCAGTACTTC.

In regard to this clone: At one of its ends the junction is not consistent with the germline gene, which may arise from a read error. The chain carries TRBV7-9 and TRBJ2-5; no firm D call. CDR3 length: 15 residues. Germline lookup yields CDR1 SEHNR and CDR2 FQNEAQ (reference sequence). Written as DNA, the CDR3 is TGTTCCAGCAGCTATGCAGGAAGCCTAAAAGAGACCCAGTACTTC. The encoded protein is CSSSYAGSLKETQYF.

CDR3 nucleotide sequence: TGCGCCAGCAGCCGGGAACTAGCGGGGGGGCCGGGAAACATTCAGTACTTC. This translates into CASSRELAGGPGNIQYF. The gene calls are TRBV4-1 and TRBJ2-4; the match to TRBD2 covers 13 bases. CDR3 length: 17 residues. The V gene end was trimmed by 4 bases and the J gene end by 6 bases; junction bases not matched to a gene: 9. CDR1 MGHRA and CDR2 YSYEKL come from the germline V gene.